This record concerns one T cell receptor (beta chain) sequence. Its specificity is unknown. These data are taken from a study of T cells expressing NK-cell markers. Study details: From sorted CD3+CD56+NKG2C+, CD3+CD56+NKG2C- and CD3+CD56-NKG2C+ T cells came the TCR beta repertoires. Study findings and constraints: NKG2C+ dominant clonotypes from 5 or 6 donors made up about 1.0-7.5% of CD8+ T cells.

Following a re-call of the 5' RACE reads, TCRdb has one entry per CDR3 protein and lacks DNA. The sample table sets out some 120,000 distinct CDR3 sequences. Germline values: CDR1 SEHNR, CDR2 FQNEAQ (reference sequence). The CDR3 has 14 residues. The TCR comes from a woman aged 18 to 75 in good health. The chain links TRBV7-9 to TRBJ2-5; TCRdb calls TRBD1, which cannot be checked without DNA. The sequenced material came from blood T cells: a sorted CD56 or NKG2C T cell subset, CD4+ or CD8+ T cells, or bulk PBMC T cells (not recorded which). The CDR3 here is CASSTGTAIVSQYF. The whole variable domain, filled in from reference TRBV7-9 and TRBJ2-5, reads DTGVSQNPRHKITKRGQNVTFRCDPISEHNRLYWYRQTLGQGPEFLTYFQNEAQLEKSRLLSDRFSAERPKGSFSTLEIQRTEQGDSAMYLCASSTGTAIVSQYFGPGTRLLVL.